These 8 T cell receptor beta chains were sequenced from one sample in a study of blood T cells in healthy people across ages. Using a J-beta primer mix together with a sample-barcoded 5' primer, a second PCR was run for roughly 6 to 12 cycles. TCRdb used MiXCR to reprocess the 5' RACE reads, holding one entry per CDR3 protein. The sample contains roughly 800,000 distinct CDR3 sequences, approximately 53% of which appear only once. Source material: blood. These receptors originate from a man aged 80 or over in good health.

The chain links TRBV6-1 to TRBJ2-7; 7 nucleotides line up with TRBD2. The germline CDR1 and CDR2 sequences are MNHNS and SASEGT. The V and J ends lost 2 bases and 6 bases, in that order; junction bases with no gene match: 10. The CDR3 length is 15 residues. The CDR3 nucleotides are TGTGCCAGCAGTGAACAGGGAGGGCCCTCTCTCGAGCAGTACTTC. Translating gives CASSEQGGPSLEQYF.

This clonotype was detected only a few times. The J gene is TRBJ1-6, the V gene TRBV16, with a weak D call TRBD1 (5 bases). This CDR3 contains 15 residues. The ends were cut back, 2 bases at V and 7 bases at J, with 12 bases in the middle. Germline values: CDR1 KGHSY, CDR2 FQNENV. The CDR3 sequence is CASSQTGAKNSPLHF. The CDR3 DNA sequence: TGTGCCAGCAGCCAAACAGGAGCGAAAAATTCACCCCTCCACTTT.

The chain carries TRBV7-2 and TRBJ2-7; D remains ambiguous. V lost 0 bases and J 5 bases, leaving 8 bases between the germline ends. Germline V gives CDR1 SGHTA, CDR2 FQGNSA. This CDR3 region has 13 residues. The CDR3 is CASSLARKNEQYF. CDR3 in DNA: TGTGCCAGCAGCTTAGCGCGGAAAAACGAGCAGTACTTC.

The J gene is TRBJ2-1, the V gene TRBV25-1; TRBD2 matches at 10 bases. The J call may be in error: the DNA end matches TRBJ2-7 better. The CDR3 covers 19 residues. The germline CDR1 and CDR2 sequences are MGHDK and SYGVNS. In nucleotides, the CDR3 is TGTGCCAGCAGTGAATCGGGACTAGCGAGGCCCGCCGCCTACAATGAGCAGTACTTC. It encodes CASSESGLARPAAYNEQYF.

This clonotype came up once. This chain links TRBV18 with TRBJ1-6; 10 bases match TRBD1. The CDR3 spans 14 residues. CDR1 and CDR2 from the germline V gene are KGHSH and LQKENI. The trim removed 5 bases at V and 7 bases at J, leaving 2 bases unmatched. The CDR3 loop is CASSTTGGNSPLHF. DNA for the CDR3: TGTGCCAGCTCAACGACAGGGGGCAATTCACCCCTCCACTTT. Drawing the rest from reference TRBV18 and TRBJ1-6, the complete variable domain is NAGVMQNPRHLVRRRGQEARLRCSPMKGHSHVYWYRQLPEEGLKFMVYLQKENIIDESGMPKERFSAEFPKEGPSILRIQQVVRGDSAAYFCASSTTGGNSPLHFGNGTRLTVT.

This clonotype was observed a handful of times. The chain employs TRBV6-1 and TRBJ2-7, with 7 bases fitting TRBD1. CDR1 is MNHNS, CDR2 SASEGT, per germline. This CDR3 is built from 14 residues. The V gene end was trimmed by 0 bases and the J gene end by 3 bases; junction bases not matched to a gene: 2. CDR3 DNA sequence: TGTGCCAGCAGTGAAGCCGGGACAGACTACGAGCAGTACTTC. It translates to CASSEAGTDYEQYF.

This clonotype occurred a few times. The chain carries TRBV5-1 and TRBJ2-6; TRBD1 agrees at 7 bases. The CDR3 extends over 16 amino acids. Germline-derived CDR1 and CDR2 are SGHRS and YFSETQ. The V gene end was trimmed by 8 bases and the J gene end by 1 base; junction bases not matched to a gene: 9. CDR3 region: CASTGQRPSGANVLTF. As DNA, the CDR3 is TGCGCCAGTACGGGACAGCGGCCTTCTGGGGCCAACGTCCTGACTTTC.

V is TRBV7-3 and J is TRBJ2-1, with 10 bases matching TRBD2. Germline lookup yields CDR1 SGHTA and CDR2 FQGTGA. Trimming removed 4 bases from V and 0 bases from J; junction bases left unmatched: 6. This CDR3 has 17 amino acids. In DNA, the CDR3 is TGTGCCAGCAGCTCCGGGACTAGCGAGTCCTCCTACAATGAGCAGTTCTTC. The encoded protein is CASSSGTSESSYNEQFF.